Each of the 21 T cell receptor beta chains below was sequenced from the same sample in a study of radiation and T cells in renal cell carcinoma. Treatment denoted: treatment-naive control, cytoreductive nephrectomy. Sequencing used immunoSEQ multiplex PCR; TCRdb keeps in-frame clones, though not all of them. The sample lists fewer than 10,000 clones; about two thirds were seen once. The material sequenced was tumor tissue, taken from a patient whose treatment was nephrectomy without radiotherapy. The receptors were sampled from an older woman with renal cell carcinoma.

By share, this clone counts as medium-sized. The chain is built from TRBV23-1 and TRBJ1-4, with a possible D match to TRBD1 (5 bases). TRBV23-1 is assigned to the ORF class and has an uncertain function. The V end was cut by 3 bases, the J end by 6 bases, with 11 bases between. The CDR3 has 14 amino acids. This CDR3 is CASSHPRGDEKLFF. DNA for the CDR3: TGCGCCAGCAGTCATCCGCGGGGGGATGAAAAACTGTTTTTT.

In this sample, this clone turned up once. V and J are TRBV5-1 and TRBJ1-1; a possible D gene is TRBD1 (6 bases). This CDR3 is 13 amino acids long. The V gene's germline CDR1 is SGHRS and CDR2 YFSETQ. Trimming shortened V by 6 bases and J by 2 bases, and 11 bases separated the two germline ends. In nucleotides, the CDR3 is TGCGCCAGCACGATAGGGGGTAACACTGAAGCTTTCTTT. It yields the protein CASTIGGNTEAFF.

The chain carries TRBV13 and TRBJ2-3; TRBD2 agrees at 11 bases. Trimming removed 5 bases from V and 2 bases from J; junction bases left unmatched: 15. Germline lookup yields CDR1 PRHDT and CDR2 FYEKMQ (reference sequence). The CDR3 has 19 residues. The CDR3 DNA reads as TGTGCCAGCAGCCCCCCGGCTCACCATAGCGGGGGGGCCACAGATACGCAGTATTTT. It encodes CASSPPAHHSGGATDTQYF.

V is TRBV29-1 and J is TRBJ1-2, with D maybe TRBD1 (6 bases). V gave up 2 bases and J gave up 7 bases, with 14 bases separating them. CDR1 and CDR2 (germline): SQVTM, ANQGSEA. The CDR3 runs to 13 residues. The CDR3 nucleotides are TGCAGCGTTGAACTTCCAGGGGAACGTGGCTACACCTTC. Translation gives CSVELPGERGYTF.

This chain links TRBV13 with TRBJ2-7; TRBD1 matches at 7 bases. The CDR3 has 16 amino acids. The V gene's germline CDR1 is PRHDT and CDR2 FYEKMQ (reference sequence). Germline trimming cut 4 bases from V and 1 base from J; bases unmatched to any gene: 10. This CDR3 reads CASSSRDSRLSYEQYF. In DNA, the CDR3 is TGTGCCAGCAGCTCCCGGGACAGTCGTTTATCCTACGAGCAGTACTTC.

J is TRBJ1-6 and V is TRBV18; TRBD1 aligns across 8 bases. The trim removed 5 bases at V and 8 bases at J, leaving 5 bases unmatched. CDR1 is KGHSH and CDR2 is LQKENI in the germline V gene. The length of the CDR3 is 14 residues. The CDR3, as DNA: TGTGCCAGCTCATGGACAGGGTACGATTCACCCCTCCACTTT. It translates to CASSWTGYDSPLHF.

This clone appeared once. The rearrangement uses TRBV9 and TRBJ2-3, with D possibly being TRBD1 or TRBD2 (6 bases each). CDR1 and CDR2 from the germline V gene are SGDLS and YYNGEE. This CDR3 region has 15 residues. Trimming removed 3 bases from V and 0 bases from J, with 11 bases in between. The CDR3 DNA is TGTGCCAGCAGCGGGGGGGCAGCCAGCACAGATACGCAGTATTTT. Translation: CASSGGAASTDTQYF.

This rearrangement joins TRBV9 to TRBJ2-1; 10 bases line up with TRBD2. The germline V gene has CDR1 SGDLS and CDR2 YYNGEE. V was pared by 4 bases and J by 8 bases, with 9 bases of the junction left unmatched. The CDR3 runs to 15 residues. The chain's CDR3 is CASSWSSGGRDEQFF. The CDR3 coding sequence is TGTGCCAGCAGCTGGAGTAGCGGGGGGAGGGATGAGCAGTTCTTC.

The chain carries TRBV18 and TRBJ1-2; D not certain. The CDR3 consists of 16 residues. Deletions cut 4 bases from V and 0 bases from J, with 15 bases between. Germline CDR1 is KGHSH and CDR2 is LQKENI. In nucleotides, the CDR3 is TGTGCCAGCTCACTAACGACAAACCCGGCTAACTATGGCTACACCTTC. Amino acids: CASSLTTNPANYGYTF.

The chain uses TRBV19 and TRBJ1-4; 8 bases fit TRBD1. CDR3 length: 14 amino acids. Germline values: CDR1 LNHDA, CDR2 SQIVND (reference sequence). V dropped 8 bases and J dropped 4; count of bases not matched to a gene: 6. The CDR3 nucleotides read TGTGCCAGTTGCCCCGGACAGGGTAATGAAAAACTGTTTTTT. It specifies CASCPGQGNEKLFF.

This clone was observed a handful of times. The chain recombines TRBV1 with TRBJ1-5; TRBD1 is the table's D call, not checked against the DNA. TRBV1 is a listed pseudogene. CDR3 length: 19 residues. The CDR3 sequence: CTSSHSGQGETWGNQPQHF. CDR3 nucleotides: TGCACCAGCAGCCACTCCGGACAGGGGGAAACTTGGGGGAATCAGCCCCAGCATTTT.

A few counts support this clone. The chain employs TRBV30 and TRBJ1-1, with 7 bases identical to TRBD1. The CDR3 is made up of 15 amino acids. Germline CDR1 and CDR2: GTSNPN and SVGIG (reference sequence). V was pared by 3 bases and J by 4 bases, with 11 bases of the junction left unmatched. The CDR3 DNA reads as TGTGCCTGGAGGCACCCCGACAGGGAAGGCACTGAAGCTTTCTTT. As protein: CAWRHPDREGTEAFF.

The J gene is TRBJ1-5, the V gene TRBV6-6; D unresolved. The germline V gene encodes CDR1 MNHNY and CDR2 SVGAGI (reference sequence). The CDR3 loop spans 15 amino acids. V shed 5 bases and J shed 3 bases, with 14 bases lying between them. The CDR3 sequence is CASSLPGWDNQPQHF. The CDR3 DNA reads TGTGCCAGCAGTCTTCCGGGATGGGACAATCAGCCCCAGCATTTT.

The chain carries TRBV30 and TRBJ1-1; 7 bases are shared with TRBD1. J lost 1 base, V lost 1 base, and 9 bases had no gene match. Germline-derived CDR1 and CDR2 are GTSNPN and SVGIG (reference sequence). The CDR3 has 16 amino acids. CDR3 bases: TGTGCCTGGAGTGGGATATTACGGGACAGGAACACTGAAGCTTTCTTT. Translating it yields CAWSGILRDRNTEAFF.

This clone was counted only a few times. The rearrangement uses TRBV7-6 and TRBJ2-3; tentatively, D is TRBD2 (6 bases). CDR3 length: 13 residues. Trimming pared 8 bases from V and 9 bases from J, leaving 18 bases between. CDR1 is SGHVS and CDR2 is FNYEAQ in the germline V gene. CDR3 amino acids: CASAAGSLETQYF. CDR3 nucleotide sequence: TGTGCCAGCGCGGCGGGGTCCCTTGAGACGCAGTATTTT.

This clone came up a few times. CDR3 protein: CASSWNSYEQYF. Here the CDR3 DNA reads TGTGCCAGCAGCTGGAACTCTTACGAGCAGTACTTC. V usage is TRBV11-2 and J usage is TRBJ2-7; D gene unclear. The CDR3 spans 12 residues. V shed 4 bases and J shed 4 bases, with 8 bases lying between them. Germline assignment: CDR1 SGHAT and CDR2 FQNNGV.

This clone was detected once. The gene calls are TRBV9 and TRBJ2-3; no definite D call. The CDR3 is 13 residues long. Germline CDR1 and CDR2: SGDLS and YYNGEE. Trimming stripped 0 bases from V and 1 base from J, with 3 bases between. CDR3 sequence reads: CASSVEGTDTQYF. The CDR3 DNA follows: TGTGCCAGCAGCGTAGAAGGCACAGATACGCAGTATTTT.

This chain connects TRBV2 to TRBJ2-5, with unresolved D. Germline V gene lookup returns CDR1 SNHLY and CDR2 FYNNEI. The length of the CDR3 is 15 residues. Trimming removed 0 bases from V and 2 bases from J, with 10 bases in between. This chain's CDR3 is CASSEAQARQETQYF. Written as DNA, the CDR3 is TGTGCCAGCAGTGAAGCTCAGGCCAGGCAAGAGACCCAGTACTTC. Filled out from reference TRBV2 and TRBJ2-5, the complete variable domain reads EPEVTQTPSHQVTQMGQEVILRCVPISNHLYFYWYRQILGQKVEFLVSFYNNEISEKSEIFDDQFSVERPDGSNFTLKIRSTKLEDSAMYFCASSEAQARQETQYFGPGTRLLVL.

The rearrangement links TRBV4-2 to TRBJ2-3, with 9 bases aligning to TRBD2. The CDR3 totals 16 residues. The V gene end was trimmed by 0 bases and the J gene end by 2 bases; junction bases not matched to a gene: 3. Germline CDR1 reads LGHNA; CDR2 reads YNFKEQ. CDR3 in DNA: TGTGCCAGCAGCCAAGATCTAGCGGGATACACAGATACGCAGTATTTT. It encodes CASSQDLAGYTDTQYF.

Remarks on this clone: Other DNA variants within this sample encode the same CDR3. The rearrangement joins TRBV7-3 to TRBJ1-2; D not certain. Germline lookup yields CDR1 SGHTA and CDR2 FQGTGA. This CDR3 is built from 13 residues. Trimming cost V 0 bases and J 0 bases, with 2 bases left between them. This CDR3 reads CASSLTANYGYTF. The CDR3 DNA follows: TGTGCCAGCAGCTTAACGGCTAACTATGGCTACACCTTC.

J is TRBJ1-2 and V is TRBV9; TRBD1 agrees at 9 bases. Germline V gene lookup returns CDR1 SGDLS and CDR2 YYNGEE. The CDR3 is made up of 14 amino acids. The junction had 4 bases not matched to a gene; V was cut back by 0 bases and J by 7 bases. CDR3: CASSVVGQGSGYTF. The CDR3 DNA reads as TGTGCCAGCAGCGTAGTGGGACAGGGTTCTGGCTACACCTTC.